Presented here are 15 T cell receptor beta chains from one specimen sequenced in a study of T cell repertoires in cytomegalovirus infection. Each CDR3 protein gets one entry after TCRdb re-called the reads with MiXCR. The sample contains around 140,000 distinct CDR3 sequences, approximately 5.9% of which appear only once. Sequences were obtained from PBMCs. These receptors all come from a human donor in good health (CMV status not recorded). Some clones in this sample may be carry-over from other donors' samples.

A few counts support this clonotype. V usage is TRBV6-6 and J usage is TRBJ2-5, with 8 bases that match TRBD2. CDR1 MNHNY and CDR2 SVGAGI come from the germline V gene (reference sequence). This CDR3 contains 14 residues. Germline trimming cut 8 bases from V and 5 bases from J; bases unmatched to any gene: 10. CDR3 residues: CASGLWRGVETQYF. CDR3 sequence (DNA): TGTGCCAGCGGATTATGGCGGGGGGTCGAGACCCAGTACTTC.

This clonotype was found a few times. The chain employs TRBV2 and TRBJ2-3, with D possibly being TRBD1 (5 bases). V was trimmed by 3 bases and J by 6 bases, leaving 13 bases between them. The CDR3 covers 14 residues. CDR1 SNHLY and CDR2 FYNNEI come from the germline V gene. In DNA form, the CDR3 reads TGTGCCAGCAGTGAGGATAGGGGCAGGGATACGCAGTATTTT. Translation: CASSEDRGRDTQYF. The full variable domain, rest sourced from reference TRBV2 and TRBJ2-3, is EPEVTQTPSHQVTQMGQEVILRCVPISNHLYFYWYRQILGQKVEFLVSFYNNEISEKSEIFDDQFSVERPDGSNFTLKIRSTKLEDSAMYFCASSEDRGRDTQYFGPGTRLTVL.

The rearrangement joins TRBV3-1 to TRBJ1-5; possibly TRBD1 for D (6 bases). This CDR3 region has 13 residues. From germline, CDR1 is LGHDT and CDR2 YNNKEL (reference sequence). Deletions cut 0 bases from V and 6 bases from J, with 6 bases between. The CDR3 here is CASSQDRGQPQHF. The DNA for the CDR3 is TGTGCCAGCAGCCAAGACAGGGGTCAGCCCCAGCATTTT.

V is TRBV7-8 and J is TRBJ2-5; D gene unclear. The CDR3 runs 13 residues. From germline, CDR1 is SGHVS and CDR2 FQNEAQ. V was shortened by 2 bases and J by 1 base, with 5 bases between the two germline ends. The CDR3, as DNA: TGTGCCAGCAGCTTATCGGGCCAAGAGACCCAGTACTTC. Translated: CASSLSGQETQYF.

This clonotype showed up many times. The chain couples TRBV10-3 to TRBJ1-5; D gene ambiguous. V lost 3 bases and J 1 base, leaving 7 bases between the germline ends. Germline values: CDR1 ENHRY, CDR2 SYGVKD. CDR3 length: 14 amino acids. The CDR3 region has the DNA TGTGCCATCAGTGAAGGGCAGAGCAATCAGCCCCAGCATTTT. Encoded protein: CAISEGQSNQPQHF.

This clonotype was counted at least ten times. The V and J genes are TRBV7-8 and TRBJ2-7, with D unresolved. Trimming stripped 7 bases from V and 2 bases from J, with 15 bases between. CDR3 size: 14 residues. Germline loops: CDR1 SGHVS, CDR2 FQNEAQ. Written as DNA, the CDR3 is TGTGCCAGCATTCCCCGGATCGCCACCTACGAGCAGTACTTC. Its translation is CASIPRIATYEQYF.

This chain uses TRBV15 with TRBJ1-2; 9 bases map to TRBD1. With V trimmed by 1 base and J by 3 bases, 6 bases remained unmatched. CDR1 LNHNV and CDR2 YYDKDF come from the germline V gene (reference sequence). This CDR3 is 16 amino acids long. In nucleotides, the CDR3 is TGTGCCACCAGCAGAGGGTCGGGACAGGGACACTATGGCTACACCTTC. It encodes CATSRGSGQGHYGYTF. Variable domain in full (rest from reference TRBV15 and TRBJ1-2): DAMVIQNPRYQVTQFGKPVTLSCSQTLNHNVMYWYQQKSSQAPKLLFHYYDKDFNNEADTPDNFQSRRPNTSFCFLDIRSPGLGDTAMYLCATSRGSGQGHYGYTFGSGTRLTVV.

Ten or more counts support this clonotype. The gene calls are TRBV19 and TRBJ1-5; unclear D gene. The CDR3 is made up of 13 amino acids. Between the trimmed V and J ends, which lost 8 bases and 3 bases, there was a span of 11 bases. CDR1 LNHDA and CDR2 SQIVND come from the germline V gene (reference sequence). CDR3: CASSKGNNQPQHF. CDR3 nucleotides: TGTGCCAGTTCTAAGGGAAACAATCAGCCCCAGCATTTT. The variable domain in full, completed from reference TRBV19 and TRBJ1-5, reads DGGITQSPKYLFRKEGQNVTLSCEQNLNHDAMYWYRQDPGQGLRLIYYSQIVNDFQKGDIAEGYSVSREKKESFPLTVTSAQKNPTAFYLCASSKGNNQPQHFGDGTRLSIL.

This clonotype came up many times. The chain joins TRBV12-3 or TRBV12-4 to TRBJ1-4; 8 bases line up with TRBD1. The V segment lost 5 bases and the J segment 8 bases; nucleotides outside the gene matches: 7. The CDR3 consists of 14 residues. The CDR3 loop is CASSPGQEWEKLFF. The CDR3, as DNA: TGTGCCAGCAGTCCGGGACAGGAGTGGGAAAAACTGTTTTTT.

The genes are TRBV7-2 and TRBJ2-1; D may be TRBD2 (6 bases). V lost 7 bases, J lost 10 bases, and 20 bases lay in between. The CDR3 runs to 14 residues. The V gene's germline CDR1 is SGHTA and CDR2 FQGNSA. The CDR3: CASTPGVTTKEQFF. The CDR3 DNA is TGTGCCAGCACCCCGGGGGTTACAACCAAGGAGCAGTTCTTC. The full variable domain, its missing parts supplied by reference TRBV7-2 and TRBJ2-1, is GAGVSQSPSNKVTEKGKDVELRCDPISGHTALYWYRQSLGQGLEFLIYFQGNSAPDKSGLPSDRFSAERTGGSVSTLTIQRTQQEDSAVYLCASTPGVTTKEQFFGPGTRLTVL.

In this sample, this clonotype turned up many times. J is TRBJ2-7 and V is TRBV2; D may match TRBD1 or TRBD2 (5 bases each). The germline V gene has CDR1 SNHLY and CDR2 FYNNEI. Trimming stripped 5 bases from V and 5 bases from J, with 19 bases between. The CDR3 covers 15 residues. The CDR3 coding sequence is TGTGCCAGCAGTCTGGGACCCCTCCAGGCCCACGAGCAGTACTTC. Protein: CASSLGPLQAHEQYF.

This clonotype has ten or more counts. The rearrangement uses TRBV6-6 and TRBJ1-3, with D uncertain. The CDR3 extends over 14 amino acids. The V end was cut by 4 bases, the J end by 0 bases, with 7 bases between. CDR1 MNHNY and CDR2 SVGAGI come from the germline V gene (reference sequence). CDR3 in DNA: TGTGCCAGCAGTTCGGCGGGCTCTGGAAACACCATATATTTT. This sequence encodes CASSSAGSGNTIYF.

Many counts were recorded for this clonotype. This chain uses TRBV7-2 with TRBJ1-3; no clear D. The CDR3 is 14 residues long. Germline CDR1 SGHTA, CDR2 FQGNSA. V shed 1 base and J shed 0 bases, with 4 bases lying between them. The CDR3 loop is CASSLGNSGNTIYF. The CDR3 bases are TGTGCCAGCAGCTTAGGCAACTCTGGAAACACCATATATTTT.

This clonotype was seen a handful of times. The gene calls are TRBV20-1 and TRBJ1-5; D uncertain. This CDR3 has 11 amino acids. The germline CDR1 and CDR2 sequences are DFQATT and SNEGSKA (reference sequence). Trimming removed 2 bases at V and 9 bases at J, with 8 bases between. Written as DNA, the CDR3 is TGCAGTGCTAGACATATGGGGCCCCAGCATTTT. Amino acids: CSARHMGPQHF.

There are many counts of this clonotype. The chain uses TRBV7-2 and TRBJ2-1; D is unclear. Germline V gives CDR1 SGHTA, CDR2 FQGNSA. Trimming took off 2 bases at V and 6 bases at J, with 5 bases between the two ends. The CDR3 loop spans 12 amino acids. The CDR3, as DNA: TGTGCCAGCAGCTTATCTCGCAATGAGCAGTTCTTC. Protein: CASSLSRNEQFF.